Listed here is a single T cell receptor beta chain. Its antigen is still unknown. There were no patients who had received any treatment before thyroid surgery. Per germline, CDR1 SGHAT and CDR2 FQDESV (reference sequence). The CDR3 runs to 18 residues. Deletions cut 3 bases from V and 0 bases from J, with 15 bases between. These data come from a study of metastatic and nonmetastatic thyroid tumors. Study-level information: Repertoire comparisons spanned blood and tumor or nodule tissue from malignant and benign thyroid patients.

In the source study's methods: A classifier of distant metastasis in papillary thyroid cancer was built from CDR3 differences (across clinicopathological groups). TCRdb called clones again from the PCR reads with MiXCR. TCRdb, not the original authors, processed these V and J calls. The table has some 15,000 clones, around a sixth seen once. Overall study results and limits: Malignant thyroid tumors reportedly exceeded benign nodules significantly in TCR beta diversity, with the difference appearing in blood and tumor.

V gene TRBV11-1 combines with J gene TRBJ1-6, with no clear D. This sequence was found in a female donor with papillary thyroid cancer or a benign thyroid nodule (not recorded which). Some clones in this sample may be carry-over from other donors' samples. Sequencing input: blood. The CDR3 protein is CASSFGTYPTSYNSPLHF. Written as DNA, the CDR3 is TGTGCCAGCAGCTTCGGAACATACCCGACCTCCTATAATTCACCCCTCCACTTT.